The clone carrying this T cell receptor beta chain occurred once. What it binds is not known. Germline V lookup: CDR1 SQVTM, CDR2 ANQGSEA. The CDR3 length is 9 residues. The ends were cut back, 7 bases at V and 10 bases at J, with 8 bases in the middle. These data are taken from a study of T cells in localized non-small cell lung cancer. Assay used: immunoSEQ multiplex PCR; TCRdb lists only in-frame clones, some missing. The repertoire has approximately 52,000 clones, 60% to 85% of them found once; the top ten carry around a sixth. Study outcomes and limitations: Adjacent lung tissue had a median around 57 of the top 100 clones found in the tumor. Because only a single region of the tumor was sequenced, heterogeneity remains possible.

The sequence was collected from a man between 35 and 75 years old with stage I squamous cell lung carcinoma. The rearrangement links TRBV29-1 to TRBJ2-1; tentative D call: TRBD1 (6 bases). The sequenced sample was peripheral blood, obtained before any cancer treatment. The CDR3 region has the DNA TGCAGCGCCGGGACAGAGCAGTTCTTC. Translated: CSAGTEQFF.